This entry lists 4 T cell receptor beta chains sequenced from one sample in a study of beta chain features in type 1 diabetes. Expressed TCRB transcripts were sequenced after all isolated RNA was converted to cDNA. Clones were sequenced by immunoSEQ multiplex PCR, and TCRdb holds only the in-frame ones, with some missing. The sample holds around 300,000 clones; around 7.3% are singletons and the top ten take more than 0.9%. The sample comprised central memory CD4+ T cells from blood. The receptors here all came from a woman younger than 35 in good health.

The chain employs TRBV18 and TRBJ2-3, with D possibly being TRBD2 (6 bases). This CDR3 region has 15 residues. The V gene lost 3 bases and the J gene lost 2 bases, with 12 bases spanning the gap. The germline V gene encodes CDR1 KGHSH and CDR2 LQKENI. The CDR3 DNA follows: TGTGCCAGCTCACCGGGACTTATTGTCACAGATACGCAGTATTTT. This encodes CASSPGLIVTDTQYF. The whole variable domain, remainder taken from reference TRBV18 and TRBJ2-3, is NAGVMQNPRHLVRRRGQEARLRCSPMKGHSHVYWYRQLPEEGLKFMVYLQKENIIDESGMPKERFSAEFPKEGPSILRIQQVVRGDSAAYFCASSPGLIVTDTQYFGPGTRLTVL.

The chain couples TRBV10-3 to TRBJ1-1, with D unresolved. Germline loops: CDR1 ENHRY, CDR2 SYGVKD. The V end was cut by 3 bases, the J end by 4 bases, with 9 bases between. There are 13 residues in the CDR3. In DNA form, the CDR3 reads TGTGCCATCAGTGAAGGCATCGGCACTGAAGCTTTCTTT. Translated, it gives CAISEGIGTEAFF.

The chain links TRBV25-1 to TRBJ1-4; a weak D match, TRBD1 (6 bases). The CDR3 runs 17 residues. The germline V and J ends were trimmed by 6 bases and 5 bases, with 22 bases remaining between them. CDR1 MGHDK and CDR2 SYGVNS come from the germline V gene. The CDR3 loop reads CASSQHVEQGRNEKLFF. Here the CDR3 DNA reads TGTGCCAGCAGCCAACATGTAGAACAGGGTAGGAATGAAAAACTGTTTTTT.

CDR3 nucleotide sequence: TGCGCCAGCACCGAATTAACATGGGGGGATACGCAGTATTTT. Translating gives CASTELTWGDTQYF. This sequence joins TRBV5-1 and TRBJ2-3; tentatively, D is TRBD1 or TRBD2 (5 bases each). Trimming took 6 bases from V and 6 from J, leaving 17 bases between them. Germline V gives CDR1 SGHRS, CDR2 YFSETQ. The CDR3 spans 14 residues.